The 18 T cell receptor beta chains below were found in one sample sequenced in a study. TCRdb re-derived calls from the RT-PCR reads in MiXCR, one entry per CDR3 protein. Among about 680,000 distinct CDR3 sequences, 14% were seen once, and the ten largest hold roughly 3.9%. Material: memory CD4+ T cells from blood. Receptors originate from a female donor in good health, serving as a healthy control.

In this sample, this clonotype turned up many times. Written as DNA, the CDR3 is TGTGCCACCAGTCTGGGCTACGAGCAGTACTTC. Protein: CATSLGYEQYF. This rearrangement joins TRBV24-1 to TRBJ2-7; D call uncertain. Germline assignment: CDR1 KGHDR and CDR2 SFDVKD. V lost 6 bases and J lost 3, with 5 bases in between. The CDR3 has 11 residues.

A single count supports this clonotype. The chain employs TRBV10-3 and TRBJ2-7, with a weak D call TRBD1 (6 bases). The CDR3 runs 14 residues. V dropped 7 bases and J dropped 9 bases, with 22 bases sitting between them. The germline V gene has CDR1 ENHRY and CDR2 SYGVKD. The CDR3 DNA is TGTGCCATCAAATCGACAGGCGAGAATTTGGTGCAGTACTTC. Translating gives CAIKSTGENLVQYF.

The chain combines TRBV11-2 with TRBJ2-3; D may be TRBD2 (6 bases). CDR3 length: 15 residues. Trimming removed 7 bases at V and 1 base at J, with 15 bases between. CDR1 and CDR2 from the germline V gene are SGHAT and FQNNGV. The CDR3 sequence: CASNKNTGGTDTQYF. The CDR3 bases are TGTGCCAGCAACAAAAACACGGGAGGCACAGATACGCAGTATTTT.

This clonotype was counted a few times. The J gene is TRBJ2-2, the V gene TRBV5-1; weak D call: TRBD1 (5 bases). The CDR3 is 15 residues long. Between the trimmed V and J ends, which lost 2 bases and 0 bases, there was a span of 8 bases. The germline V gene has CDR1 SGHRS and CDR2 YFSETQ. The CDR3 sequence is CASSLQAPNTGELFF. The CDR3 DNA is TGCGCCAGCAGCTTACAGGCCCCGAACACCGGGGAGCTGTTTTTT.

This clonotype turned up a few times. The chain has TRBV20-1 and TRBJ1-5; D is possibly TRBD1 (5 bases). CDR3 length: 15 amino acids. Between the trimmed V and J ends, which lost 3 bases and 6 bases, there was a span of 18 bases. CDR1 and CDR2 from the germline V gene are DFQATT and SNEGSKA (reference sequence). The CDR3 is CSASPQGGIGQPQHF. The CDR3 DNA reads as TGCAGTGCTAGCCCCCAGGGAGGAATTGGTCAGCCCCAGCATTTT.

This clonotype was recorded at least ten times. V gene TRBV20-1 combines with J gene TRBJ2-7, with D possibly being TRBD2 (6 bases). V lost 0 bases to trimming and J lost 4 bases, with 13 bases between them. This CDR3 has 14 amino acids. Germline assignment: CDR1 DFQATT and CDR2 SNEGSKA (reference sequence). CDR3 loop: CSARDQRGRYEQYF. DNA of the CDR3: TGCAGTGCTAGAGATCAACGGGGGAGGTACGAGCAGTACTTC.

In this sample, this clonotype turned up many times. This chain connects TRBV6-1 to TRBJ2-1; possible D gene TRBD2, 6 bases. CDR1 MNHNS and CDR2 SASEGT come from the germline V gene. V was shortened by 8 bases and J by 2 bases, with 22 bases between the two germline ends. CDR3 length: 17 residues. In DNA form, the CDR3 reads TGTGCCAGCCGTGGTACATTTCCGGGGGATCCCTACAATGAGCAGTTCTTC. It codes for CASRGTFPGDPYNEQFF.

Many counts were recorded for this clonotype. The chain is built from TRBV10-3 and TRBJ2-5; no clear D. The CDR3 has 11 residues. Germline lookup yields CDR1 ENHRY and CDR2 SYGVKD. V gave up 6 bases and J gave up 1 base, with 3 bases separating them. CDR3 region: CAISIQETQYF. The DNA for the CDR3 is TGTGCCATCAGCATCCAAGAGACCCAGTACTTC.

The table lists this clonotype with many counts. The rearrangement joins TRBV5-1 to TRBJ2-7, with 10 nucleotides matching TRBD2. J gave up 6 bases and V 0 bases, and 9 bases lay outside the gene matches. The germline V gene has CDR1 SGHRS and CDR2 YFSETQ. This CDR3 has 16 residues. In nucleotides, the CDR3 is TGCGCCAGCAGCTTGGGATTTGGGACTAGCGCTCGCGAGCAGTACTTC. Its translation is CASSLGFGTSAREQYF.

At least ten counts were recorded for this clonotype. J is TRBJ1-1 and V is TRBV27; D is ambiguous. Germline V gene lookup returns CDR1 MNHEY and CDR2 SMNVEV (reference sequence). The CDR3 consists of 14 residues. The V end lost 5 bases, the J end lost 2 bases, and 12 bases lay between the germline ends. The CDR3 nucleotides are TGTGCCAGCAGTGCCCCCGACCAAAACACTGAAGCTTTCTTT. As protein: CASSAPDQNTEAFF.

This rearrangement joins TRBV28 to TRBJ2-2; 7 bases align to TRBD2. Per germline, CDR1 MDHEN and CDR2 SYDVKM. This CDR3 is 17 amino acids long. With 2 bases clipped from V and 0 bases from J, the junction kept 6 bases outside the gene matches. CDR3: CASSLGFRGANTGELFF. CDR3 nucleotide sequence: TGTGCCAGCAGTTTAGGCTTCCGGGGGGCGAACACCGGGGAGCTGTTTTTT.

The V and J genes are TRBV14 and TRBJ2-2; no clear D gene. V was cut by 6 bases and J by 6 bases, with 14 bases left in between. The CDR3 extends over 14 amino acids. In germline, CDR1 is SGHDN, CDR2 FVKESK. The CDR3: CASSPGYLAGELFF. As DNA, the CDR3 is TGTGCCAGCAGTCCCGGGTATCTCGCCGGGGAGCTGTTTTTT.

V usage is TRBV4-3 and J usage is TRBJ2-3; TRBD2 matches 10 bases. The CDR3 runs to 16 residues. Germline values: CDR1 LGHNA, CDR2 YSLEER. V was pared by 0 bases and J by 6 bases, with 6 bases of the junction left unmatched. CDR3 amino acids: CASSQDLAGVGDTQYF. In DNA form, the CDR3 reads TGCGCCAGCAGCCAAGACCTAGCGGGAGTAGGGGATACGCAGTATTTT.

The CDR3 protein is CSAEPGQGLVSYGYTF. CDR3 coding DNA: TGCAGTGCAGAACCGGGACAGGGTTTAGTTAGCTATGGCTACACCTTC. The chain links TRBV20-1 to TRBJ1-2; 9 nucleotides match TRBD1. This CDR3 region has 16 residues. Germline V gene sequence: CDR1 DFQATT, CDR2 SNEGSKA (reference sequence). Trimming cost V 6 bases and J 4 bases; bases outside gene matches: 15.

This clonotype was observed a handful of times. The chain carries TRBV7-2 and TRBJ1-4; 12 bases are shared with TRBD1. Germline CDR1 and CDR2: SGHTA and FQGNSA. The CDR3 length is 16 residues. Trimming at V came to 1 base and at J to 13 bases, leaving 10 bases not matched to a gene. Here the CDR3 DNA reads TGTGCCAGCAGCTTAGTAGGCGGGGACAGGGGGCTCGGACTGTTTTTT. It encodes CASSLVGGDRGLGLFF.

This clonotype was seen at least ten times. CDR3 bases: TGCAGCGTCTGGACAGGGGGTGGGCAAGAGACCCAGTACTTC. Amino acids: CSVWTGGGQETQYF. The chain is built from TRBV29-1 and TRBJ2-5, with 10 nucleotides matching TRBD1. Per the germline V gene, CDR1 is SQVTM and CDR2 is ANQGSEA. The ends lost 6 bases at V and 2 bases at J; junction bases unmatched: 6. This CDR3 contains 14 residues.

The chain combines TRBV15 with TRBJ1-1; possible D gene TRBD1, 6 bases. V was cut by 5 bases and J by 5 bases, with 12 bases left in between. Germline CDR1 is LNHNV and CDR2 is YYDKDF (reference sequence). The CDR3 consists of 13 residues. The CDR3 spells CATSRVQGTEAFF. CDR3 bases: TGTGCCACCAGCCGAGTACAGGGTACTGAAGCTTTCTTT.

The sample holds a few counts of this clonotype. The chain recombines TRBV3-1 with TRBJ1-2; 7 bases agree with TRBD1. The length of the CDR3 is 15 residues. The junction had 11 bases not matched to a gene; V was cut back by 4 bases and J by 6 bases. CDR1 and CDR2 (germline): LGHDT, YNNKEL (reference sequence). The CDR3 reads CASSPPAQGLNGYTF. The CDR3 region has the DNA TGTGCCAGCAGCCCACCAGCACAGGGGCTAAATGGCTACACCTTC. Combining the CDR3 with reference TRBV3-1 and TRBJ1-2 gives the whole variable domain DTAVSQTPKYLVTQMGNDKSIKCEQNLGHDTMYWYKQDSKKFLKIMFSYNNKELIINETVPNRFSPKSPDKAHLNLHINSLELGDSAVYFCASSPPAQGLNGYTFGSGTRLTVV.